This T cell receptor (beta chain) is drawn from a study of blood T cell repertoires in COVID-19. Looked up from germline, CDR1 is SGHAT and CDR2 is FQNNGV. The CDR3 totals 17 residues. Germline trimming cut 5 bases from V and 2 bases from J; bases unmatched to any gene: 6. Sequencing used immunoSEQ multiplex PCR; TCRdb keeps in-frame clones, though not all of them. The sample lists about 190,000 clones, 70% to 90% occurring once. The chain carries TRBV11-2 and TRBJ2-3; 14 nucleotides match TRBD2. The receptor's source is a woman in her thirties or forties who had recovered from COVID-19. The sequencing sample was made of peripheral blood. The CDR3 DNA follows: TGTGCCAGCAGCCTGAGGACTAGCGGGGGGTTCACAGATACGCAGTATTTT. The encoded protein is CASSLRTSGGFTDTQYF.